Presented here are 27 T cell receptor beta chains from one specimen sequenced in a study of PD-L1 blockade in urothelial cancer. Sequenced by immunoSEQ multiplex PCR; TCRdb stores in-frame clones only, minus some. The sample has roughly 54,000 clones, roughly nine tenths seen once. The sample's time point: pretreatment peripheral blood. The source was PBMCs, collected around atezolizumab (anti-PD-L1) treatment. These receptors were obtained from a woman in her fifties or sixties with urothelial cancer.

V and J are TRBV4-1 and TRBJ1-1, with D hard to call. Germline V gives CDR1 MGHRA, CDR2 YSYEKL. The CDR3 runs 17 residues. Trimming shortened V by 1 base and J by 4 bases, and 19 bases separated the two germline ends. DNA of the CDR3: TGCGCCAGCAGCCAAGGCCACCGGGGAAGCTTGGCCACTGAAGCTTTCTTT. Translating it yields CASSQGHRGSLATEAFF.

This sequence joins TRBV4-1 and TRBJ2-7, with TRBD1 matching 9 bases. This CDR3 is 14 amino acids long. Germline loops: CDR1 MGHRA, CDR2 YSYEKL. V dropped 4 bases and J dropped 7; count of bases not matched to a gene: 8. The CDR3 is CASSLGQGSWEQYF. The CDR3 bases are TGCGCCAGCAGCCTGGGACAGGGATCGTGGGAGCAGTACTTC.

The V gene is TRBV7-9, the J gene TRBJ2-5, with D maybe TRBD2 (6 bases). The V end lost 3 bases, the J end lost 0 bases, and 8 bases lay between the germline ends. The germline CDR1 and CDR2 sequences are SEHNR and FQNEAQ (reference sequence). The CDR3 loop spans 14 amino acids. The CDR3 coding sequence is TGTGCCAGCAGCTTTGGAGGGAACCAAGAGACCCAGTACTTC. Translation gives CASSFGGNQETQYF.

This chain uses TRBV19 with TRBJ2-3; 10 bases match TRBD2. The CDR3 runs 17 residues. Germline V gene lookup returns CDR1 LNHDA and CDR2 SQIVND (reference sequence). J gave up 1 base and V 1 base, and 5 bases lay outside the gene matches. This chain's CDR3 is CASSIVAGTSGTDTQYF. CDR3 DNA: TGTGCCAGTAGTATAGTAGCGGGGACTAGCGGCACAGATACGCAGTATTTT.

J is TRBJ2-3 and V is TRBV5-8, with D uncertain. Trimming stripped 2 bases from V and 5 bases from J, with 9 bases between. This CDR3 is 13 amino acids long. CDR1 and CDR2 (germline): SGHTS, YDEGEE. CDR3 sequence (DNA): TGTGCCAGCAGCTTCTGGCAAGAAGATACGCAGTATTTT. It translates to CASSFWQEDTQYF.

The genes are TRBV29-1 and TRBJ2-7; TRBD1 agrees at 8 bases. V lost 7 bases to trimming and J lost 6 bases; unmatched junction nucleotides: 8. The germline V gene has CDR1 SQVTM and CDR2 ANQGSEA. This CDR3 is built from 12 residues. The CDR3: CSGPQGVVEQYF. In DNA, the CDR3 is TGCAGCGGCCCACAGGGGGTGGTCGAGCAGTACTTC.

V and J are TRBV21-1 and TRBJ2-7; TRBD1, as called in the table, went unchecked against the DNA. TRBV21-1 is a pseudogene segment. The length of the CDR3 is 14 residues. The CDR3 DNA sequence: TGTGCCAGCAGCTTACAGGGAAAACAAGACGAGCAGTACTTC. Residues: CASSLQGKQDEQYF.

This chain joins TRBV6-1 and TRBJ2-1, with 7 bases matching TRBD1. V shed 5 bases, J shed 2 bases, and the junction held 6 bases outside the gene matches. Per germline, CDR1 MNHNS and CDR2 SASEGT. This CDR3 has 15 amino acids. The CDR3 spells CASSTGQHAYNEQFF. For the CDR3, the DNA is TGTGCCAGCAGTACGGGACAGCACGCCTACAATGAGCAGTTCTTC.

This rearrangement joins TRBV10-3 to TRBJ1-1; 7 nucleotides match TRBD1. The CDR3 totals 16 residues. The junction had 11 bases not matched to a gene; V was cut back by 6 bases and J by 1 base. The germline gives CDR1 ENHRY, CDR2 SYGVKD. CDR3 amino acids: CAIREDRRRSNTEAFF. CDR3 DNA: TGTGCCATCAGGGAGGACAGGAGGAGATCGAACACTGAAGCTTTCTTT.

The V gene is TRBV6-5, the J gene TRBJ2-3; maybe TRBD1 (6 bases). Germline-derived CDR1 and CDR2 are MNHEY and SVGAGI. The CDR3 extends over 12 amino acids. Deletions cut 5 bases from V and 9 bases from J, with 12 bases between. CDR3: CASSGGRNTQYF. CDR3 sequence (DNA): TGTGCCAGCAGTGGGGGCCGCAACACGCAGTATTTT.

The chain couples TRBV7-8 to TRBJ1-2; D uncertain. The germline V and J ends were trimmed by 5 bases and 6 bases, with 22 bases remaining between them. The CDR3 has 16 residues. Germline loops: CDR1 SGHVS, CDR2 FQNEAQ. The CDR3 here is CASSPQGIAGNHGYTF. The CDR3 DNA reads as TGTGCCAGCAGCCCCCAAGGTATAGCGGGAAATCATGGCTACACCTTC. Variable domain in full (rest from reference TRBV7-8 and TRBJ1-2): GAGVSQSPRYKVAKRGQDVALRCDPISGHVSLFWYQQALGQGPEFLTYFQNEAQLDKSGLPSDRFFAERPEGSVSTLKIQRTQQEDSAVYLCASSPQGIAGNHGYTFGSGTRLTVV.

This chain joins TRBV5-1 and TRBJ2-3, with TRBD2 matching over 10 bases. The CDR3 runs 15 residues. The V and J ends lost 4 bases and 0 bases, in that order; junction bases with no gene match: 2. CDR1 is SGHRS, CDR2 YFSETQ, per germline. The CDR3 loop reads CASSTGLASTDTQYF. The CDR3 DNA follows: TGCGCCAGCAGCACGGGACTAGCGAGCACAGATACGCAGTATTTT. Variable domain in full (rest from reference TRBV5-1 and TRBJ2-3): KAGVTQTPRYLIKTRGQQVTLSCSPISGHRSVSWYQQTPGQGLQFLFEYFSETQRNKGNFPGRFSGRQFSNSRSEMNVSTLELGDSALYLCASSTGLASTDTQYFGPGTRLTVL.

V and J are TRBV11-2 and TRBJ2-7; the match to TRBD2 covers 8 bases. CDR1 and CDR2 from the germline V gene are SGHAT and FQNNGV. The CDR3 is 15 residues long. J gave up 0 bases and V 1 base, and 2 bases lay outside the gene matches. CDR3 sequence reads: CASSLAAGGSYEQYF. DNA of the CDR3: TGTGCCAGCAGCTTAGCCGCGGGGGGCTCCTACGAGCAGTACTTC.

This chain uses TRBV6-1 with TRBJ2-7, with D possibly being TRBD1 (6 bases). V lost 4 bases to trimming and J lost 0 bases, with 19 bases between them. This CDR3 comprises 17 residues. The germline V gene has CDR1 MNHNS and CDR2 SASEGT. The CDR3 is CASSGGDRPDLSYEQYF. CDR3 in DNA: TGTGCCAGCAGTGGGGGAGACAGGCCTGATCTCTCCTACGAGCAGTACTTC.

The chain has TRBV7-2 and TRBJ2-3; D perhaps matches TRBD2 (5 bases). The CDR3 spans 13 residues. The germline V and J ends were trimmed by 4 bases and 6 bases, with 11 bases remaining between them. Germline V gives CDR1 SGHTA, CDR2 FQGNSA. This CDR3 reads CASSSTRMDTQYF. In DNA form, the CDR3 reads TGTGCCAGCAGCTCCACTAGAATGGATACGCAGTATTTT.

The chain employs TRBV5-1 and TRBJ2-2; TRBD2 aligns across 10 bases. The V and J ends lost 6 bases and 6 bases, in that order; junction bases with no gene match: 11. The CDR3 length is 16 residues. CDR1 is SGHRS and CDR2 is YFSETQ in the germline V gene. As DNA, the CDR3 is TGCGCCAGCAAGGGAAGCATTAGCGGGGGGCCCGGGGAGCTGTTTTTT. This encodes CASKGSISGGPGELFF.

The chain employs TRBV18 and TRBJ1-5; D perhaps matches TRBD1 (5 bases). The CDR3 is 13 residues long. Trimming stripped 3 bases from V and 5 bases from J, with 8 bases between. Looked up from germline, CDR1 is KGHSH and CDR2 is LQKENI. The CDR3 sequence: CASSPQGDQPQHF. The CDR3, as DNA: TGTGCCAGCTCACCGCAGGGCGATCAGCCCCAGCATTTT. The complete variable domain, with remaining parts taken from reference TRBV18 and TRBJ1-5, reads NAGVMQNPRHLVRRRGQEARLRCSPMKGHSHVYWYRQLPEEGLKFMVYLQKENIIDESGMPKERFSAEFPKEGPSILRIQQVVRGDSAAYFCASSPQGDQPQHFGDGTRLSIL.

This clone came up a few times. The chain joins TRBV29-1 to TRBJ2-7; perhaps TRBD2 as D (5 bases). This CDR3 comprises 12 residues. Germline V gives CDR1 SQVTM, CDR2 ANQGSEA. The ends were cut back, 7 bases at V and 0 bases at J, with 10 bases in the middle. CDR3 in amino acids: CSASGDSYEQYF. The CDR3 coding sequence is TGCAGCGCCTCCGGGGACTCCTACGAGCAGTACTTC.

This clone was detected once. The J gene is TRBJ2-7, the V gene TRBV27; 10 bases align to TRBD1. CDR3 length: 15 amino acids. The germline CDR1 and CDR2 sequences are MNHEY and SMNVEV (reference sequence). V lost 10 bases, J lost 5 bases, and 14 bases stayed unmatched. CDR3 DNA: TGTGCCACCAGAAGGTTCGGACAGGGGGGGAACGAGCAGTACTTC. Encoded protein: CATRRFGQGGNEQYF.

The J gene is TRBJ2-7, the V gene TRBV7-2, with D possibly being TRBD1 (6 bases). V was cut by 6 bases and J by 2 bases, with 14 bases left in between. CDR1 and CDR2 from the germline V gene are SGHTA and FQGNSA. CDR3 size: 14 residues. The CDR3 loop reads CASSTIRQAYEQYF. In DNA, the CDR3 is TGTGCCAGCAGTACGATAAGACAGGCCTACGAGCAGTACTTC.

Written as DNA, the CDR3 is TGCAGCGCAATAAAGACAGACTCCTACAATGAGCAGTTCTTC. Amino acids: CSAIKTDSYNEQFF. The chain links TRBV29-1 to TRBJ2-1; D may be TRBD1 (5 bases). Trimming removed 7 bases at V and 0 bases at J, with 13 bases between. The CDR3 loop spans 14 amino acids. The germline CDR1 and CDR2 sequences are SQVTM and ANQGSEA.

The J gene is TRBJ2-1, the V gene TRBV18; 9 nucleotides agree with TRBD1. CDR1 and CDR2 from the germline V gene are KGHSH and LQKENI. The CDR3 length is 16 residues. J lost 0 bases, V lost 5 bases, and 5 bases had no gene match. The CDR3 reads CASSSQGAFSYNEQFF. In DNA form, the CDR3 reads TGTGCCAGCTCATCACAGGGGGCCTTCTCCTACAATGAGCAGTTCTTC.

This clone was detected once. The chain recombines TRBV9 with TRBJ2-1, with 9 positions matching TRBD2. The length of the CDR3 is 14 residues. CDR1 and CDR2 from the germline V gene are SGDLS and YYNGEE. Trimming took 2 bases from V and 8 from J; bases not matched to a gene: 5. The CDR3 region has the DNA TGTGCCAGCAGCGTGGTTAGCGGGAGCGATGAGCAGTTCTTC. This sequence encodes CASSVVSGSDEQFF. The variable domain in full, with the rest retrieved from reference TRBV9 and TRBJ2-1, is DSGVTQTPKHLITATGQRVTLRCSPRSGDLSVYWYQQSLDQGLQFLIQYYNGEERAKGNILERFSAQQFPDLHSELNLSSLELGDSALYFCASSVVSGSDEQFFGPGTRLTVL.

The rearrangement links TRBV18 to TRBJ2-7, with 10 bases identical to TRBD2. This CDR3 region has 19 residues. The junction had 17 bases not matched to a gene; V was cut back by 6 bases and J by 0 bases. Germline CDR1 KGHSH, CDR2 LQKENI. In nucleotides, the CDR3 is TGTGCCAGCTCGCTTAAATCTCGGGGACTAGCGAGGAGCTCCTACGAGCAGTACTTC. Residues: CASSLKSRGLARSSYEQYF. The full variable domain, in which reference TRBV18 and TRBJ2-7 provide the parts outside the CDR3, is NAGVMQNPRHLVRRRGQEARLRCSPMKGHSHVYWYRQLPEEGLKFMVYLQKENIIDESGMPKERFSAEFPKEGPSILRIQQVVRGDSAAYFCASSLKSRGLARSSYEQYFGPGTRLTVT.

This clone appeared once. J is TRBJ2-2 and V is TRBV7-9, with D perhaps matching TRBD2 (6 bases). CDR3 length: 15 residues. The V gene's germline CDR1 is SEHNR and CDR2 FQNEAQ (reference sequence). V was clipped by 5 bases and J by 0 bases, with 10 bases between them. DNA of the CDR3: TGTGCCAGCAGCCCCCGGGGGACGAACACCGGGGAGCTGTTTTTT. It translates to CASSPRGTNTGELFF. Filled out from reference TRBV7-9 and TRBJ2-2, the complete variable domain reads DTGVSQNPRHKITKRGQNVTFRCDPISEHNRLYWYRQTLGQGPEFLTYFQNEAQLEKSRLLSDRFSAERPKGSFSTLEIQRTEQGDSAMYLCASSPRGTNTGELFFGEGSRLTVL.

This chain links TRBV2 with TRBJ1-5; tentative D call: TRBD1 (6 bases). V was shortened by 3 bases and J by 3 bases, with 12 bases between the two germline ends. The germline V gene has CDR1 SNHLY and CDR2 FYNNEI. This CDR3 region has 15 residues. The chain's CDR3 is CASSDRGAINQPQHF. CDR3 DNA sequence: TGTGCCAGCAGTGATCGGGGGGCGATCAATCAGCCCCAGCATTTT.

The chain combines TRBV6-6 with TRBJ1-2, with D tentatively TRBD1 (6 bases). The germline V gene encodes CDR1 MNHNY and CDR2 SVGAGI (reference sequence). CDR3 length: 14 amino acids. Trimming left V 0 bases short and J 8 bases short, with 13 bases between. The CDR3 nucleotides are TGTGCCAGCAGTTACTCTAGAAACAGGGAAGGCTACACCTTC. Its protein product is CASSYSRNREGYTF.